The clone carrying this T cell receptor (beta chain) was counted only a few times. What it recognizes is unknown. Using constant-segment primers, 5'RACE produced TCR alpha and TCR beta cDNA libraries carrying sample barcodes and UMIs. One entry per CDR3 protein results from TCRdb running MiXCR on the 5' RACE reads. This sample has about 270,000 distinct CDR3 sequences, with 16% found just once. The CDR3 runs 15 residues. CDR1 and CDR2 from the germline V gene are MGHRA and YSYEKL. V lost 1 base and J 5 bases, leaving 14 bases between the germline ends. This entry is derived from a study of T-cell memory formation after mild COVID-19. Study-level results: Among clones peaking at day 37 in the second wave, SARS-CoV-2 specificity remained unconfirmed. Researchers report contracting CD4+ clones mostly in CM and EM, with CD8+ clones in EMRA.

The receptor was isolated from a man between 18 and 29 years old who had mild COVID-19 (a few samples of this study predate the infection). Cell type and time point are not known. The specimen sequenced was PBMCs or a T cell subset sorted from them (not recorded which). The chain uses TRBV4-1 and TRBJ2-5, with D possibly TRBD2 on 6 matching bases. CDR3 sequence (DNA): TGCGCCAGCAGCCAAGGATTCGCGGGGCGGGAGACCCAGTACTTC. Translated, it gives CASSQGFAGRETQYF.